Each of the 31 T cell receptor beta chains below was sequenced from the same sample in a study of T cell responses to AZD1222 COVID-19 vaccine. Produced via immunoSEQ multiplex PCR; TCRdb's table is partial and in-frame only. The table shows some 99,000 clones, with 85% to 90% occurring only once. Sequenced here: peripheral blood, sampled 28 days after the second AZD1222 dose. Source of these receptors: an adult who received the AZD1222 COVID-19 vaccine.

V and J are TRBV18 and TRBJ1-1; no clear D gene. This CDR3 has 12 amino acids. The V end was cut by 2 bases, the J end by 8 bases, with 9 bases between. Germline assignment: CDR1 KGHSH and CDR2 LQKENI. CDR3: CASSPYIQEAFF. The CDR3 coding sequence is TGTGCCAGCTCACCATATATCCAAGAAGCTTTCTTT.

The rearrangement joins TRBV2 to TRBJ2-1, with D hard to call. The CDR3 consists of 14 residues. V lost 3 bases and J 0 bases, leaving 6 bases between the germline ends. Germline V gives CDR1 SNHLY, CDR2 FYNNEI. The CDR3 DNA sequence: TGTGCCAGCAGTGAGGCCCGCTCCTACAATGAGCAGTTCTTC. Translation gives CASSEARSYNEQFF. Complete variable domain (other parts from reference TRBV2 and TRBJ2-1): EPEVTQTPSHQVTQMGQEVILRCVPISNHLYFYWYRQILGQKVEFLVSFYNNEISEKSEIFDDQFSVERPDGSNFTLKIRSTKLEDSAMYFCASSEARSYNEQFFGPGTRLTVL.

The CDR3 nucleotides read TGTGCCATCAGTGCCCCGAGCTCCTACAATGAGCAGTTCTTC. This codes for CAISAPSSYNEQFF. The chain uses TRBV10-3 and TRBJ2-1, with no clear D. The CDR3 has 14 amino acids. Deletions cut 4 bases from V and 0 bases from J, with 7 bases between. Germline V gives CDR1 ENHRY, CDR2 SYGVKD.

This clone was found a few times. The rearrangement links TRBV5-1 to TRBJ1-1; the D is unclear. CDR1 is SGHRS and CDR2 is YFSETQ in the germline V gene. V was pared by 5 bases and J by 1 base, with 12 bases between. This CDR3 has 14 amino acids. This CDR3 reads CASRSLVGNTEAFF. The CDR3 DNA reads as TGCGCCAGCAGGTCGCTGGTAGGGAACACTGAAGCTTTCTTT.

The chain employs TRBV12-3 or TRBV12-4 and TRBJ2-3; D unresolved. The CDR3 runs to 13 residues. V was shortened by 6 bases and J by 1 base, with 8 bases between the two germline ends. For the CDR3, the DNA is TGTGCCAGCAGCTGGATGGGCACAGATACGCAGTATTTT. It translates to CASSWMGTDTQYF.

This clone is a singleton in its sample. This chain uses TRBV27 with TRBJ1-2; 9 bases are shared with TRBD1. The ends lost 5 bases at V and 6 bases at J; junction bases unmatched: 7. Germline V CDR1 and CDR2: MNHEY, SMNVEV (reference sequence). The CDR3 runs to 14 residues. CDR3 amino acids: CASSLRQGVNGYTF. CDR3 in DNA: TGTGCCAGCAGTCTCCGACAGGGGGTTAATGGCTACACCTTC.

By share of the sample, this clone is medium-sized. A junction end diverges from the germline sequence, so it may reflect a read error. The same CDR3 is also encoded by other DNA sequences in this sample. The V gene is TRBV7-9, the J gene TRBJ1-2, with D possibly TRBD1 on 5 matching bases. CDR3 length: 14 amino acids. Germline assignment: CDR1 SEHNR and CDR2 FQNEAQ (reference sequence). CDR3 in amino acids: CASRFQGGDYGYTF. The CDR3 DNA sequence: TGTGCCAGCCGCTTTCAGGGAGGAGACTATGGCTACACCTTC.

The chain recombines TRBV19 with TRBJ1-4; perhaps TRBD1 as D (6 bases). This CDR3 has 15 residues. The germline V gene has CDR1 LNHDA and CDR2 SQIVND (reference sequence). Trimming left V 5 bases short and J 6 bases short, with 16 bases between. The CDR3 nucleotides are TGTGCCAGTAGTCCAACACAGGGTTTCGATGAAAAACTGTTTTTT. Translating gives CASSPTQGFDEKLFF.

The J gene is TRBJ2-6, the V gene TRBV7-9; either TRBD1 or TRBD2 may fit D (5 bases each). V gave up 5 bases and J gave up 1 base, with 9 bases separating them. The germline V gene has CDR1 SEHNR and CDR2 FQNEAQ (reference sequence). The CDR3 is 15 residues long. The CDR3 reads CASSRDGSGANVLTF. CDR3 nucleotide sequence: TGTGCCAGCAGCCGGGACGGTTCTGGGGCCAACGTCCTGACTTTC.

The chain couples TRBV29-1 to TRBJ2-2, with D perhaps matching TRBD2 (6 bases). CDR1 is SQVTM and CDR2 is ANQGSEA in the germline V gene. Trimming removed 4 bases at V and 3 bases at J, with 15 bases between. The CDR3 has 15 amino acids. This chain's CDR3 is CSVAAPSGDTGELFF. As DNA, the CDR3 is TGCAGCGTTGCCGCCCCCTCGGGGGACACCGGGGAGCTGTTTTTT.

V and J are TRBV7-2 and TRBJ2-4, with D hard to call. Germline V lookup: CDR1 SGHTA, CDR2 FQGNSA. CDR3 length: 14 amino acids. Trimming removed 0 bases from V and 0 bases from J, with 3 bases in between. The CDR3: CASSLAVAKNIQYF. In DNA, the CDR3 is TGTGCCAGCAGCTTAGCCGTAGCCAAAAACATTCAGTACTTC.

The chain links TRBV5-1 to TRBJ1-3; 7 nucleotides agree with TRBD1. Germline values: CDR1 SGHRS, CDR2 YFSETQ. The CDR3 is 15 residues long. V shed 4 bases and J 4 bases; nucleotides not matched to a gene: 8. CDR3 bases: TGCGCCAGCAGCCCGCGGACAGGTGACGGAAACACCATATATTTT. It codes for CASSPRTGDGNTIYF.

The rearrangement links TRBV6-5 to TRBJ2-7, with D perhaps TRBD1 (6 bases). Germline V CDR1 and CDR2: MNHEY, SVGAGI. The CDR3 is 13 amino acids. The ends were cut back, 4 bases at V and 7 bases at J, with 14 bases in the middle. In DNA form, the CDR3 reads TGTGCCAGCAGTTTCGTCAGGGGAAGTGAGCAGTACTTC. Encoded protein: CASSFVRGSEQYF.

The genes are TRBV10-1 and TRBJ2-3; D is ambiguous. The V gene lost 3 bases and the J gene lost 3 bases, with 10 bases spanning the gap. The CDR3 covers 14 residues. The V gene's germline CDR1 is WNHNN and CDR2 SYGVQD (reference sequence). Here the CDR3 DNA reads TGCGCCAGCAGTGAAGGGTTCTTAACAGATACGCAGTATTTT. Protein product: CASSEGFLTDTQYF.

This rearrangement joins TRBV9 to TRBJ2-1, with TRBD2 matching over 10 bases. Trimming took 3 bases from V and 10 from J; bases not matched to a gene: 10. This CDR3 is 15 amino acids long. Germline V gene sequence: CDR1 SGDLS, CDR2 YYNGEE. The CDR3 coding sequence is TGTGCCAGCAGCGGGGGGACTAGCGCCCGAGAAGAGCAGTTCTTC. Its translation is CASSGGTSAREEQFF.

V gene TRBV3-1 (or the pseudogene TRBV3-2) combines with J gene TRBJ1-4; TRBD1 aligns across 9 bases. The CDR3 runs 15 residues. Germline V gene lookup returns CDR1 LGHDT and CDR2 YNNKEL (reference sequence). With 1 base clipped from V and 10 bases from J, the junction kept 7 bases outside the gene matches. CDR3: CASSQANRQGGKLFF. CDR3 nucleotide sequence: TGTGCCAGCAGCCAAGCTAATAGACAGGGGGGAAAACTGTTTTTT.

The J gene is TRBJ1-3, the V gene TRBV5-1, with D perhaps TRBD1 (5 bases). The V and J ends lost 0 bases and 3 bases respectively, with 10 bases between them. The CDR3 spans 15 residues. Germline V gene sequence: CDR1 SGHRS, CDR2 YFSETQ. CDR3 amino acids: CASSLGLGVGNTIYF. The CDR3 DNA is TGCGCCAGCAGCTTGGGGCTAGGGGTTGGAAACACCATATATTTT.

V is TRBV2 and J is TRBJ2-1; 11 bases are a match to TRBD2. This CDR3 region has 14 residues. CDR1 and CDR2 from the germline V gene are SNHLY and FYNNEI. Germline trimming cut 4 bases from V and 8 bases from J; bases unmatched to any gene: 4. The CDR3 coding sequence is TGTGCCAGCAGTGGACTAGCGGGATGGCATGAGCAGTTCTTC. Translation: CASSGLAGWHEQFF.

The chain employs TRBV6-5 and TRBJ1-4; D perhaps matches TRBD1 (5 bases). Germline CDR1 MNHEY, CDR2 SVGAGI. V lost 4 bases to trimming and J lost 8 bases, with 20 bases between them. The CDR3 extends over 16 amino acids. For the CDR3, the DNA is TGTGCCAGCAGTTCCGGGGAGGGGAGGGGAAACGAAAAACTGTTTTTT. It is translated as CASSSGEGRGNEKLFF.

A single count supports this clone. The V gene is TRBV5-1, the J gene TRBJ2-7, with D hard to call. The germline V gene encodes CDR1 SGHRS and CDR2 YFSETQ. V was pared by 4 bases and J by 3 bases, with 11 bases between. This CDR3 is built from 13 residues. The CDR3 is CASSPQLDYEQYF. The CDR3 DNA is TGCGCCAGCAGCCCACAGTTGGACTACGAGCAGTACTTC.

This clone was seen only a few times. The rearrangement uses TRBV3-1 (or the pseudogene TRBV3-2) and TRBJ1-3; 9 nucleotides align to TRBD1. The V and J ends lost 1 base and 4 bases, in that order; junction bases with no gene match: 2. The CDR3 consists of 15 residues. Germline assignment: CDR1 LGHDT and CDR2 YNNKEL (reference sequence). The CDR3 DNA reads as TGTGCCAGCAGCCAAGTTGGGACAGGGGGAAACACCATATATTTT. This sequence encodes CASSQVGTGGNTIYF.

This clone counts as medium-sized (0.01 to 0.1%). This rearrangement joins TRBV5-1 to TRBJ1-5, with D hard to call. The CDR3 length is 15 residues. Germline V gene data show CDR1 as SGHRS and CDR2 as YFSETQ. V shed 7 bases and J shed 1 base, with 15 bases lying between them. The CDR3 DNA sequence: TGCGCCAGCTCCGAGGGAGGAGGAAGCAATCAGCCCCAGCATTTT. Translating gives CASSEGGGSNQPQHF.

In DNA, the CDR3 is TGCGCCAGCAGCCACACACTCCCCGGGACAGAGGCCTACGAGCAGTACTTC. It is translated as CASSHTLPGTEAYEQYF. This chain uses TRBV4-1 with TRBJ2-7; 7 bases map to TRBD1. The junction had 13 bases not matched to a gene; V was cut back by 3 bases and J by 2 bases. The germline V gene encodes CDR1 MGHRA and CDR2 YSYEKL. This CDR3 is 17 amino acids long.

This clone has just a few counts. The chain carries TRBV29-1 and TRBJ2-1, with D possibly matching TRBD2 (6 bases). This CDR3 has 13 residues. The V gene lost 4 bases and the J gene lost 5 bases, with 12 bases spanning the gap. Germline V CDR1 and CDR2: SQVTM, ANQGSEA. In DNA form, the CDR3 reads TGCAGCGTTGGGGTTAGCGGTAACAATGAGCAGTTCTTC. It translates to CSVGVSGNNEQFF.

The chain carries TRBV7-9 and TRBJ2-7; TRBD2 agrees at 7 bases. The ends lost 11 bases at V and 3 bases at J; junction bases unmatched: 13. Germline CDR1 reads SEHNR; CDR2 reads FQNEAQ (reference sequence). The CDR3 spans 14 residues. The CDR3 is CAASLGGGNYEQYF. In DNA form, the CDR3 reads TGTGCCGCATCACTTGGGGGGGGAAACTACGAGCAGTACTTC.

The chain links TRBV30 to TRBJ2-2, with D hard to call. Germline V gene sequence: CDR1 GTSNPN, CDR2 SVGIG (reference sequence). V shed 2 bases and J shed 8 bases, with 9 bases lying between them. The CDR3 covers 12 residues. In DNA, the CDR3 is TGTGCCTGGAGTTGGGGAAAGGGGGAGCTGTTTTTT. Protein sequence: CAWSWGKGELFF.

The chain couples TRBV12-3 or TRBV12-4 to TRBJ1-2; the match to TRBD1 covers 9 bases. Trimming at V came to 4 bases and at J to 8 bases, leaving 5 bases not matched to a gene. The CDR3 totals 13 residues. As DNA, the CDR3 is TGTGCCAGCAGTTGGCCGGGACAGGGAGGCTACACCTTC. The encoded protein is CASSWPGQGGYTF.

V usage is TRBV28 and J usage is TRBJ2-3; 7 positions agree with TRBD1. The junction had 9 bases not matched to a gene; V was cut back by 8 bases and J by 4 bases. Looked up from germline, CDR1 is MDHEN and CDR2 is SYDVKM. This CDR3 has 14 residues. CDR3 in amino acids: CASHGAGGADTQYF. CDR3 in DNA: TGTGCCAGCCACGGGGCAGGGGGAGCAGATACGCAGTATTTT.

The V and J genes are TRBV27 and TRBJ1-3; TRBD1 is a possible D gene (5 bases). V was trimmed by 8 bases and J by 0 bases, leaving 14 bases between them. The CDR3 is 15 residues long. Looked up from germline, CDR1 is MNHEY and CDR2 is SMNVEV (reference sequence). As DNA, the CDR3 is TGTGCCAGCGCCGCGGGACGGAACTCTGGAAACACCATATATTTT. As protein: CASAAGRNSGNTIYF.

This rearrangement joins TRBV5-4 to TRBJ1-6; maybe TRBD1 (5 bases). This CDR3 contains 13 residues. V lost 4 bases, J lost 11 bases, and 13 bases lay in between. The V gene's germline CDR1 is SGHNT and CDR2 YYREEE (reference sequence). DNA for the CDR3: TGTGCCAGCAGCCAGCAGGGTTTAACACCCCTCCACTTT. This sequence encodes CASSQQGLTPLHF.

V is TRBV12-3 or TRBV12-4 and J is TRBJ2-5, with D unclear. CDR3 length: 13 amino acids. V gave up 7 bases and J gave up 1 base, with 10 bases separating them. The CDR3 loop is CASTFGPQETQYF. The DNA of the CDR3 is TGTGCCAGCACCTTTGGGCCCCAAGAGACCCAGTACTTC.